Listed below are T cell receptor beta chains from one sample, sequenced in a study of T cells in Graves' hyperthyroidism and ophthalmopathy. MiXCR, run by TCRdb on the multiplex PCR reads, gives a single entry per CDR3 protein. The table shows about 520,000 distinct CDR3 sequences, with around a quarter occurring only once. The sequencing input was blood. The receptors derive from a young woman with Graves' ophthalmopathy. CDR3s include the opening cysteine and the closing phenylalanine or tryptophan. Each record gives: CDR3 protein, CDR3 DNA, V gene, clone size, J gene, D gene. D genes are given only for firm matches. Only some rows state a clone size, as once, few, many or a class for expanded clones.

CDR3: CASSESDRLPLLYGYTF
DNA: TGTGCCAGCAGTGAGTCGGACAGGCTACCCTTGTTGTATGGCTACACCTTC
V: TRBV6-4
size: many
J: TRBJ1-2
D: TRBD1

CDR3: CSAISGTNYGYTF
DNA: TGCAGTGCTATCTCCGGGACTAACTATGGCTACACCTTC
V: TRBV20-1
size: -
J: TRBJ1-2
D: -

CDR3: CASSLVGEQPQHF
DNA: TGTGCCAGCAGCTTGGTGGGGGAACAGCCCCAGCATTTT
V: TRBV7-2
size: many
J: TRBJ1-5
D: -

CDR3: CASSEEGTGGPEAFF
DNA: TGTGCCAGCAGTGAAGAGGGGACAGGGGGCCCTGAAGCTTTCTTT
V: TRBV6-1
size: many
J: TRBJ1-1
D: TRBD1

CDR3: CASSEAMEYEQYF
DNA: TGTGCCAGCAGTGAAGCGATGGAATACGAGCAGTACTTC
V: TRBV6-1
size: -
J: TRBJ2-7
D: -

CDR3: CASRPGQGSSEAFF
DNA: TGTGCCAGCAGACCGGGACAGGGGTCCTCTGAAGCTTTCTTT
V: TRBV12-3/TRBV12-4
size: few
J: TRBJ1-1
D: TRBD1

CDR3: CAWNRVRNTEAFF
DNA: TGTGCCTGGAACAGGGTACGGAACACTGAAGCTTTCTTT
V: TRBV30
size: many
J: TRBJ1-1
D: -

CDR3: CASSSTSSYEQYF
DNA: TGTGCCAGCAGTTCTACTTCCTCCTACGAGCAGTACTTC
V: TRBV6-5
size: many
J: TRBJ2-7
D: -

CDR3: CASSFRQGGDFAYEQYF
DNA: TGTGCCAGCAGTTTCAGGCAGGGAGGCGATTTTGCCTACGAGCAGTACTTC
V: TRBV28
size: few
J: TRBJ2-7
D: -

CDR3: CASSFRQDQPQHF
DNA: TGTGCCAGCAGCTTCCGCCAAGATCAGCCCCAGCATTTT
V: TRBV7-9
size: -
J: TRBJ1-5
D: -

CDR3: CASSHPSGGTEAFF
DNA: TGCGCCAGCAGCCACCCCTCGGGGGGCACTGAAGCTTTCTTT
V: TRBV4-1
size: -
J: TRBJ1-1
D: -

CDR3: CASLDGTGRYGYTF
DNA: TGTGCCAGCCTTGACGGGACAGGGAGGTACGGCTACACCTTC
V: TRBV6-1
size: -
J: TRBJ1-2
D: TRBD1

CDR3: CASSQGTGVPYEQYF
DNA: TGTGCCAGCAGCCAAGGGACAGGGGTTCCCTACGAGCAGTACTTC
V: TRBV27
size: many
J: TRBJ2-7
D: TRBD1

CDR3: CASGQTANTEALF
DNA: TGTGCCAGCGGCCAGACGGCGAACACTGAAGCTCTCTTT
V: TRBV6-1
size: -
J: TRBJ1-1
D: -

CDR3: CASGRDRGQPQHF
DNA: TGTGCTAGTGGCCGGGACAGAGGGCAGCCCCAGCATTTT
V: TRBV12-5
size: -
J: TRBJ1-5
D: TRBD1

CDR3: CASSYGLAGPYEQYF
DNA: TGTGCCAGCAGCTATGGACTAGCGGGGCCATACGAGCAGTACTTC
V: TRBV7-8
size: once
J: TRBJ2-7
D: TRBD2

CDR3: CASSLWRWDRGNTGELFF
DNA: TGTGCCAGCAGTTTATGGAGATGGGACAGGGGAAACACCGGGGAGCTGTTTTTT
V: TRBV12-3/TRBV12-4
size: few
J: TRBJ2-2
D: TRBD1

CDR3: CASSLVRTGNNTGELFF
DNA: TGTGCCAGCAGCTTAGTTCGGACAGGGAACAACACCGGGGAGCTGTTTTTT
V: TRBV7-9
size: few
J: TRBJ2-2
D: TRBD1

CDR3: CASSQGQYVNTEAFF
DNA: TGTGCCAGCAGTCAGGGACAGTACGTGAACACTGAAGCTTTCTTT
V: TRBV6-1
size: many
J: TRBJ1-1
D: TRBD1

CDR3: CASSDFTGTSGGGYEQYF
DNA: TGTGCCAGCAGTGATTTCACCGGGACTAGCGGGGGTGGCTACGAGCAGTACTTC
V: TRBV6-1
size: -
J: TRBJ2-7
D: TRBD2

CDR3: CASSQVSVGGSPLHF
DNA: TGTGCCAGCAGCCAAGTTTCCGTGGGGGGTTCACCCCTCCACTTT
V: TRBV4-2
size: -
J: TRBJ1-6
D: -

CDR3: CASSQDGTSGSNPPLHF
DNA: TGTGCCAGCAGCCAAGATGGTACAAGTGGGTCTAATCCACCCCTCCACTTT
V: TRBV4-2
size: many
J: TRBJ1-6
D: -

CDR3: CASSYQWTEAFF
DNA: TGTGCCAGCAGTTATCAGTGGACTGAAGCTTTCTTT
V: TRBV6-2/TRBV6-3
size: many
J: TRBJ1-1
D: -

CDR3: CASSFGVFNTEAFF
DNA: TGTGCCAGCAGTTTCGGTGTGTTTAACACTGAAGCTTTCTTT
V: TRBV12-3/TRBV12-4
size: many
J: TRBJ1-1
D: -